The 9 T cell receptor beta chains below come from one sample, sequenced in a study of shared clonotypes between healthy human individuals. TCRdb's copy holds only in-frame clones and misses some; the assay was immunoSEQ multiplex PCR. The sample carries approximately 2,000,000 clones, 93% recorded once. Only CD45RO-negative cells positively selected for CCR7 counted as naive CD8 cells, so terminally differentiated effector memory CD45RA+ cells were excluded. Sequencing input: naive CD8+ T cells from PBMCs. The source of these receptors is a man between 18 and 35 years old in good health. Some clones in this sample may be carry-over from other donors' samples.

The gene calls are TRBV5-5 and TRBJ2-7; TRBD1 matches 10 bases. After removal of 5 bases from V and 0 bases from J, the junction contained 5 bases not matched to a gene. The CDR3 sequence is 15 residues long. Germline values: CDR1 SGHKS, CDR2 YYEKEE (reference sequence). Here the CDR3 reads CASRVRTGGSYEQYF. As DNA, the CDR3 is TGTGCCAGCAGAGTCCGGACAGGGGGCTCCTACGAGCAGTACTTC. The complete variable domain, with remaining parts taken from reference TRBV5-5 and TRBJ2-7, reads DAGVTQSPTHLIKTRGQQVTLRCSPISGHKSVSWYQQVLGQGPQFIFQYYEKEERGRGNFPDRFSARQFPNYSSELNVNALLLGDSALYLCASRVRTGGSYEQYFGPGTRLTVT.

The chain uses TRBV11-2 and TRBJ2-7; a weak D match, TRBD1 (5 bases). Trimming stripped 1 base from V and 4 bases from J, with 14 bases between. Germline V gives CDR1 SGHAT, CDR2 FQNNGV. The length of the CDR3 is 15 residues. The CDR3 spells CASSLVADKRYEQYF. The CDR3 coding sequence is TGTGCCAGCAGCTTAGTGGCGGACAAGAGATACGAGCAGTACTTC.

The gene calls are TRBV28 and TRBJ1-5; D is possibly TRBD1 (5 bases). This CDR3 comprises 15 residues. The germline gives CDR1 MDHEN, CDR2 SYDVKM. The germline V and J ends were trimmed by 7 bases and 2 bases, with 15 bases remaining between them. In DNA, the CDR3 is TGTGCCAGCATCGCGCTGGGGGGGGGCAATCAGCCCCAGCATTTT. Encoded protein: CASIALGGGNQPQHF.

V gene TRBV19 combines with J gene TRBJ1-5; 8 bases map to TRBD1. V lost 2 bases to trimming and J lost 2 bases; unmatched junction nucleotides: 8. Germline CDR1 is LNHDA and CDR2 is SQIVND (reference sequence). This CDR3 has 17 amino acids. CDR3 sequence (DNA): TGTGCCAGTAGTATATCGCCGCCGGACAGGGGCAATCAGCCCCAGCATTTT. Its protein is CASSISPPDRGNQPQHF.

The rearrangement joins TRBV6-5 to TRBJ2-5, with D unresolved. Per germline, CDR1 MNHEY and CDR2 SVGAGI. This CDR3 spans 13 amino acids. Trimming removed 2 bases at V and 5 bases at J, with 9 bases between. The CDR3 nucleotides read TGTGCCAGCAGTTACGGGTATTGGGAGACCCAGTACTTC. The encoded protein is CASSYGYWETQYF.

The rearrangement uses TRBV10-2 and TRBJ1-6; 7 bases agree with TRBD1. The CDR3 has 16 residues. Germline V gene lookup returns CDR1 WSHSY and CDR2 SAAADI. The V gene end was trimmed by 7 bases and the J gene end by 5 bases; junction bases not matched to a gene: 11. DNA for the CDR3: TGCGCCAGCAACAAAGGGACAGCTGTCCATAATTCACCCCTCCACTTT. Amino acids: CASNKGTAVHNSPLHF.

On this clone: Other nucleotide sequences from this sample produce the same CDR3. This sequence joins TRBV5-4 and TRBJ2-7, with 9 bases that match TRBD2. J lost 0 bases, V lost 4 bases, and 2 bases had no gene match. This CDR3 comprises 14 residues. Germline values: CDR1 SGHNT, CDR2 YYREEE (reference sequence). The CDR3 here is CASSLSGSSYEQYF. CDR3 in DNA: TGTGCCAGCAGCCTTAGCGGGAGCTCCTACGAGCAGTACTTC.

This clone was seen once. The sample holds other DNA sequences that translate to the same CDR3. This chain joins TRBV6-5 and TRBJ2-7; D possibly corresponds to TRBD1 (6 bases). This CDR3 is 15 amino acids long. Germline values: CDR1 MNHEY, CDR2 SVGAGI. The V gene lost 4 bases and the J gene lost 7 bases, with 20 bases spanning the gap. The CDR3 loop is CASSSSGTRSLEQYF. The CDR3 DNA sequence: TGTGCCAGCAGTTCCTCCGGGACAAGGTCGTTGGAGCAGTACTTC.

This chain joins TRBV10-3 and TRBJ1-5; TRBD1 agrees at 9 bases. Germline CDR1 is ENHRY and CDR2 is SYGVKD. Unmatched junction bases numbered 8, after V lost 5 bases and J lost 6 bases. The length of the CDR3 is 15 residues. CDR3 in DNA: TGTGCCATCAGTCAACAGGGGGCGCGCGGTCAGCCCCAGCATTTT. This sequence encodes CAISQQGARGQPQHF.